The next 23 T cell receptor beta chains were all read from a single sample in a study of molecular identifiers for immune sequencing clone quantification. TCRdb used MiXCR to reprocess the PCR reads, holding one entry per CDR3 protein. The sample lists roughly 320,000 distinct CDR3 sequences, roughly a quarter occurring once. Sequencing was done on a sample of naive CD8+ T cells from blood, with Jurkat cell RNA spiked in. Subset of the sample: FACS-sorted CD8+CD4-CCR7+CD45RA+ naive T cells. The receptors originated from a human donor in good health. Some libraries in this study had Jurkat cell RNA spiked in.

The V call is TRBV3-1, the J call TRBJ2-3; TRBD2 matches at 9 bases. V dropped 1 base and J dropped 4; count of bases not matched to a gene: 3. This CDR3 comprises 15 residues. The germline gives CDR1 LGHDT, CDR2 YNNKEL (reference sequence). CDR3 DNA sequence: TGTGCCAGCAGCCAAGTGGGACTAGCTCCAGATACGCAGTATTTT. Its translation: CASSQVGLAPDTQYF.

In this sample, this clonotype turned up a few times. The V gene is TRBV30, the J gene TRBJ2-5; 8 bases agree with TRBD1. This CDR3 region has 15 residues. The junction had 8 bases not matched to a gene; V was cut back by 0 bases and J by 5 bases. Germline loops: CDR1 GTSNPN, CDR2 SVGIG (reference sequence). CDR3: CAWSVGQGALETQYF. The CDR3 DNA is TGTGCCTGGAGTGTCGGGCAGGGGGCTCTGGAGACCCAGTACTTC.

This clonotype was seen a handful of times. The gene calls are TRBV20-1 and TRBJ1-6; 7 bases align to TRBD1. With V trimmed by 0 bases and J by 6 bases, 11 bases remained unmatched. The germline V gene has CDR1 DFQATT and CDR2 SNEGSKA (reference sequence). This CDR3 is 17 amino acids long. The CDR3: CSARDSGTASFNSPLHF. CDR3 coding DNA: TGCAGTGCTAGAGACTCCGGGACAGCTAGTTTTAATTCACCCCTCCACTTT.

This clonotype has ten or more counts. CDR3 residues: CASSMVIADTQYF. CDR3 DNA: TGTGCCAGTAGTATGGTGATCGCAGATACGCAGTATTTT. This chain joins TRBV19 and TRBJ2-3; D ambiguous. V was cut by 3 bases and J by 4 bases, with 8 bases left in between. Germline assignment: CDR1 LNHDA and CDR2 SQIVND (reference sequence). The length of the CDR3 is 13 residues.

There are many counts of this clonotype. The chain employs TRBV7-6 and TRBJ1-6; D might be TRBD1 (6 bases). There are 15 residues in the CDR3. Germline loops: CDR1 SGHVS, CDR2 FNYEAQ. Trimming removed 5 bases from V and 3 bases from J, with 11 bases in between. The CDR3 sequence is CASSPRDNYNSPLHF. The DNA of the CDR3 is TGTGCCAGCAGCCCGCGGGACAACTATAATTCACCCCTCCACTTT.

In its sample, this clonotype was seen many times. J is TRBJ1-1 and V is TRBV6-2 or TRBV6-3; 8 nucleotides agree with TRBD1. Per germline, CDR1 MNHEY and CDR2 SVGEGT. After removal of 2 bases from V and 3 bases from J, the junction contained 8 bases not matched to a gene. The CDR3 extends over 16 amino acids. CDR3 amino acids: CASSYEGTGPYTEAFF. Written as DNA, the CDR3 is TGTGCCAGCAGTTACGAGGGGACAGGACCCTACACTGAAGCTTTCTTT.

The chain is built from TRBV15 and TRBJ2-2, with D uncertain. Trimming pared 0 bases from V and 0 bases from J, leaving 11 bases between. CDR1 is LNHNV, CDR2 YYDKDF, per germline (reference sequence). The CDR3 totals 17 residues. In DNA form, the CDR3 reads TGTGCCACCAGCAGAGATATGTCGTTCGCGAACACCGGGGAGCTGTTTTTT. This gives the protein CATSRDMSFANTGELFF.

This clonotype was observed a few times. V is TRBV19 and J is TRBJ1-1; no clear D gene. This CDR3 spans 13 amino acids. Trimming took off 1 base at V and 4 bases at J, with 7 bases between the two ends. Germline CDR1 and CDR2: LNHDA and SQIVND (reference sequence). CDR3 sequence: CASSIAKVTEAFF. Here the CDR3 DNA reads TGTGCCAGTAGTATAGCTAAGGTCACTGAAGCTTTCTTT. The entire variable domain, with the rest obtained from reference TRBV19 and TRBJ1-1, is as follows: DGGITQSPKYLFRKEGQNVTLSCEQNLNHDAMYWYRQDPGQGLRLIYYSQIVNDFQKGDIAEGYSVSREKKESFPLTVTSAQKNPTAFYLCASSIAKVTEAFFGQGTRLTVV.

V and J are TRBV29-1 and TRBJ2-2; 7 nucleotides align to TRBD2. Germline CDR1 reads SQVTM; CDR2 reads ANQGSEA. The CDR3 has 12 amino acids. V gave up 6 bases and J gave up 6 bases; unmatched junction bases: 4. CDR3 nucleotide sequence: TGCAGCGTCGGACTAGAGGCCGGGGAGCTGTTTTTT. Protein product: CSVGLEAGELFF.

Only a few counts were recorded for this clonotype. This chain connects TRBV7-9 to TRBJ2-1; D possibly corresponds to TRBD2 (6 bases). CDR1 is SEHNR, CDR2 FQNEAQ, per germline (reference sequence). V was clipped by 1 base and J by 5 bases, with 15 bases between them. The CDR3 is 16 residues long. CDR3 nucleotides: TGTGCCAGCAGCTTAGGGCGGGATAAGCCGAACAATGAGCAGTTCTTC. Encoded protein: CASSLGRDKPNNEQFF.

Comments on this clonotype: Mismatch with germline at one junction end may stem from a read error. The gene calls are TRBV28 and TRBJ1-3; D possibly corresponds to TRBD1 (5 bases). Germline V gene lookup returns CDR1 MDHEN and CDR2 SYDVKM. There are 14 residues in the CDR3. The CDR3: CASSLDSSGNTICF. The DNA for the CDR3 is TGTGCCAGCAGTTTAGACAGCTCTGGAAACACCATATGTTTT.

In this sample, this clonotype turned up a few times. CDR3 DNA sequence: TGTGCCATCGGCGGTAGCTCCTACAATGAGCAGTTCTTC. Protein product: CAIGGSSYNEQFF. The chain combines TRBV10-3 with TRBJ2-1; D gene uncertain. Germline assignment: CDR1 ENHRY and CDR2 SYGVKD. This CDR3 is built from 13 residues. The V end was cut by 8 bases, the J end by 0 bases, with 8 bases between.

This clonotype has a count of ten or more. The rearrangement joins TRBV12-3 or TRBV12-4 to TRBJ1-1, with D perhaps TRBD1 (6 bases). V was cut by 7 bases and J by 0 bases, with 15 bases left in between. The CDR3 spans 15 residues. This CDR3 is CASTLGQGLNTEAFF. The CDR3 DNA is TGTGCCAGCACCTTAGGGCAGGGGCTGAACACTGAAGCTTTCTTT.

This clonotype was counted only a few times. V gene TRBV27 combines with J gene TRBJ2-7; 10 nucleotides align to TRBD1. CDR1 and CDR2 from the germline V gene are MNHEY and SMNVEV (reference sequence). The CDR3 length is 16 residues. The ends lost 3 bases at V and 2 bases at J; junction bases unmatched: 7. DNA of the CDR3: TGTGCCAGCAGTTTTGACGCTGGACAGGGGGCCTACGAGCAGTACTTC. Its protein product is CASSFDAGQGAYEQYF.

Points on this clonotype: Being one base from a much bigger clone, this may be a read error. The gene calls are TRBV5-6 and TRBJ2-3; maybe TRBD1 (5 bases). The V end was cut by 3 bases, the J end by 4 bases, with 9 bases between. Germline V gives CDR1 SGHDT, CDR2 YYEEEE. This CDR3 has 13 residues. CDR3 region: CASSSGQPDTQYF. The CDR3 region has the DNA TGTGCCAGCAGCTCTGGACAACCAGATACGCAGTATTTT.

This chain links TRBV6-8 with TRBJ1-5, with 9 bases that match TRBD1. Germline lookup yields CDR1 MNHGY and CDR2 SAAAGT. V was clipped by 8 bases and J by 7 bases; unmatched bases: 6. The CDR3 sequence is 13 residues long. CDR3 residues: CASRDRVNQPQHF. The CDR3 DNA sequence: TGTGCCAGCCGGGACAGGGTAAACCAGCCCCAGCATTTT.

This clonotype has just a few counts. The rearrangement uses TRBV20-1 and TRBJ1-1, with D possibly TRBD1 on 5 matching bases. CDR1 is DFQATT and CDR2 is SNEGSKA in the germline V gene (reference sequence). With 2 bases removed from V and 8 bases from J, the gap between germline ends came to 9 bases. CDR3 length equals 11 residues. CDR3 sequence reads: CSARRRGEAFF. CDR3 nucleotides: TGCAGTGCTAGAAGGCGGGGCGAAGCTTTCTTT.

There are a few counts of this clonotype. This rearrangement joins TRBV2 to TRBJ2-3, with a weak D call TRBD2 (5 bases). The CDR3 is 16 residues long. The V and J ends lost 6 bases and 5 bases respectively, with 21 bases between them. The germline V gene has CDR1 SNHLY and CDR2 FYNNEI. CDR3 in amino acids: CASSPRGRAAEDTQYF. CDR3 in DNA: TGTGCCAGCAGCCCTCGTGGGCGGGCGGCCGAAGATACGCAGTATTTT.

The table lists this clonotype with many counts. A read error may produce the germline difference seen at one junction end. The rearrangement links TRBV5-1 to TRBJ2-4, with 7 bases aligning to TRBD1. Germline values: CDR1 SGHRS, CDR2 YFSETQ. The length of the CDR3 is 12 residues. The CDR3 reads CASSFETGSEVF. In DNA, the CDR3 is TGCGCCAGCAGCTTCGAGACAGGGTCGGAGGTCTTC.

This clonotype was recorded many times. The chain joins TRBV28 to TRBJ2-7; D is possibly TRBD1 (6 bases). CDR1 and CDR2 from the germline V gene are MDHEN and SYDVKM. There are 14 residues in the CDR3. Trimming cost V 2 bases and J 4 bases, with 12 bases left between them. Here the CDR3 reads CASSLEGVGYEQYF. CDR3 bases: TGTGCCAGCAGTTTAGAGGGGGTAGGTTACGAGCAGTACTTC.

This clonotype showed up many times. The chain couples TRBV5-5 to TRBJ2-1; 9 nucleotides match TRBD2. Germline V gene sequence: CDR1 SGHKS, CDR2 YYEKEE (reference sequence). The CDR3 covers 15 residues. Unmatched junction bases numbered 2, after V lost 2 bases and J lost 2 bases. CDR3 residues: CASSFPSGTYNEQFF. CDR3 sequence (DNA): TGTGCCAGCAGCTTTCCTAGCGGGACCTACAATGAGCAGTTCTTC.

The sample holds a few counts of this clonotype. The V gene is TRBV12-3 or TRBV12-4, the J gene TRBJ2-5, with D perhaps TRBD1 or TRBD2 (6 bases each). V lost 6 bases to trimming and J lost 5 bases, with 31 bases between them. The CDR3 consists of 19 residues. The CDR3 sequence: CASSLVERAGHPDLETQYF. In nucleotides, the CDR3 is TGTGCCAGCAGCCTAGTCGAGAGGGCGGGACACCCGGATTTGGAGACCCAGTACTTC.

This rearrangement joins TRBV20-1 to TRBJ2-7; D is unresolved. V was pared by 3 bases and J by 0 bases, with 9 bases between. The CDR3 has 13 amino acids. Germline values: CDR1 DFQATT, CDR2 SNEGSKA (reference sequence). The CDR3 DNA follows: TGCAGTGCTAGTTTAGGCTACTCCTACGAGCAGTACTTC. Encoded protein: CSASLGYSYEQYF.